This T cell receptor beta chain was recorded in a study of chemoradiotherapy in HPV16-positive cancers. Germline CDR1 reads GTSNPN; CDR2 reads SVGIG (reference sequence). V shed 0 bases and J 0 bases; nucleotides not matched to a gene: 7. The length of the CDR3 is 18 residues. Produced via immunoSEQ multiplex PCR; TCRdb's table is partial and in-frame only. The data contain tens of thousands of clones, over 85% of them singletons. Material: blood, obtained from a patient who underwent chemoradiotherapy. The receptor was isolated from a human donor with HPV-associated anogenital cancer. The chain links TRBV30 to TRBJ2-3; 12 nucleotides agree with TRBD2. Here the CDR3 DNA reads TGTGCCTGGAGTGTACTACTAGCGGGGGGAATCAGCACAGATACGCAGTATTTT. Translated: CAWSVLLAGGISTDTQYF.